This TCR beta chain is drawn from a study of shared clonotypes between healthy human individuals. Study overall: A donor's plate count was three for CD4 naive and three for CD4 memory; CD8 naive had two and CD8 memory one.

This clone appeared once. This CDR3 is 16 amino acids long. Per the germline V gene, CDR1 is SEHNR and CDR2 is FQNEAQ (reference sequence). V was trimmed by 1 base and J by 0 bases, leaving 12 bases between them. Cells designated naive CD8 were CD45RO-negative and were positively selected for CCR7, with terminally differentiated effector memory CD45RA+ cells excluded. Caucasian adults residing in Nashville, Tennessee made up all the donors. Sequencing was performed with immunoSEQ multiplex PCR; in TCRdb, only in-frame clones are kept and a portion is missing. The data contain 1.5 million to 2.5 million clones, around 96% of them singletons.

The chain combines TRBV7-9 with TRBJ1-1; weak D call: TRBD1 (6 bases). The TCR sequence derives from a man in his late teens or twenties in good health. Input material: naive CD8+ T cells sorted from blood. The CDR3 DNA sequence: TGTGCCAGCAGCTTAGAAACAGGGTCGATGAACACTGAAGCTTTCTTT. Protein product: CASSLETGSMNTEAFF.